Presented here are 10 T cell receptor beta chains from one specimen sequenced in a study of control samples from healthy donors and cancer patients. Profiling relied on immunoSEQ multiplex PCR, and the TCRdb table lists in-frame clones only, not all of them. Among about 120,000 clones, 88% were seen once, and the ten largest hold 2% to 3%. The sequencing sample was made of blood. Receptor source: a woman in her sixties or seventies in good health.

This clone has a single count. The V call is TRBV5-1, the J call TRBJ1-1; D gene ambiguous. The CDR3 consists of 13 residues. Per germline, CDR1 SGHRS and CDR2 YFSETQ. V was clipped by 4 bases and J by 0 bases, with 7 bases between them. CDR3 amino acids: CASSVTLNTEAFF. CDR3 DNA sequence: TGCGCCAGCAGCGTCACGTTGAACACTGAAGCTTTCTTT.

The chain combines TRBV28 with TRBJ1-2; D is perhaps TRBD1 (5 bases). This CDR3 is built from 13 residues. Germline V gene sequence: CDR1 MDHEN, CDR2 SYDVKM. V lost 5 bases and J lost 9, with 16 bases in between. Here the CDR3 DNA reads TGTGCCAGCAGTACCGACAGCGACTTTCGCTACACCTTC. This gives the protein CASSTDSDFRYTF.

This clone came up a few times. This rearrangement joins TRBV2 to TRBJ2-5; 12 nucleotides agree with TRBD2. Germline CDR1 is SNHLY and CDR2 is FYNNEI. The CDR3 covers 16 residues. With V trimmed by 5 bases and J by 6 bases, 10 bases remained unmatched. CDR3 sequence reads: CASSPDNLAGGKTQYF. The CDR3 bases are TGTGCCAGCAGTCCCGACAATCTAGCGGGGGGGAAGACCCAGTACTTC.

The chain recombines TRBV10-3 with TRBJ2-5; D perhaps matches TRBD1 (6 bases). CDR3 length equals 14 residues. The V and J ends lost 6 bases and 3 bases respectively, with 14 bases between them. CDR1 and CDR2 from the germline V gene are ENHRY and SYGVKD. The CDR3: CAISLQGMEETQYF. The CDR3 DNA reads TGTGCCATCAGCCTTCAGGGGATGGAAGAGACCCAGTACTTC.

The chain links TRBV10-1 to TRBJ2-3; the match to TRBD1 covers 8 bases. J was trimmed by 4 bases and V by 6 bases; bases with no gene match: 9. The CDR3 runs 15 residues. The germline gives CDR1 WNHNN, CDR2 SYGVQD (reference sequence). This CDR3 reads CASSPGQGEADTQYF. The CDR3 bases are TGCGCCAGCAGCCCTGGACAGGGTGAGGCAGATACGCAGTATTTT.

In this sample, this clone turned up once. The chain joins TRBV7-9 to TRBJ1-2, with TRBD1 matching over 7 bases. The CDR3 loop spans 15 amino acids. V shed 5 bases, J shed 1 base, and the junction held 7 bases outside the gene matches. Germline V CDR1 and CDR2: SEHNR, FQNEAQ (reference sequence). Written as DNA, the CDR3 is TGTGCCAGCAGCCCGGGGACAGAGTTTAACTATGGCTACACCTTC. Amino acid sequence: CASSPGTEFNYGYTF.

This clone was observed at least ten times. This chain links TRBV7-2 with TRBJ1-2, with D uncertain. The CDR3 runs to 12 residues. Germline CDR1 reads SGHTA; CDR2 reads FQGNSA. The V end was cut by 4 bases, the J end by 8 bases, with 11 bases between. CDR3 amino acids: CASSYQGSGYTF. The CDR3 coding sequence is TGTGCCAGCAGCTACCAAGGCTCCGGCTACACCTTC.

This clone was seen once. The chain carries TRBV19 and TRBJ1-5; 7 nucleotides align to TRBD1. V gave up 6 bases and J gave up 2 bases; unmatched junction bases: 10. The CDR3 contains 16 residues. CDR1 and CDR2 from the germline V gene are LNHDA and SQIVND (reference sequence). The CDR3 sequence: CASSLNRGEGNQPQHF. For the CDR3, the DNA is TGTGCCAGTAGCCTAAACAGGGGAGAGGGCAATCAGCCCCAGCATTTT. The entire variable domain, with the rest obtained from reference TRBV19 and TRBJ1-5, is as follows: DGGITQSPKYLFRKEGQNVTLSCEQNLNHDAMYWYRQDPGQGLRLIYYSQIVNDFQKGDIAEGYSVSREKKESFPLTVTSAQKNPTAFYLCASSLNRGEGNQPQHFGDGTRLSIL.

This clone was seen just once. The rearrangement links TRBV19 to TRBJ1-1, with D perhaps TRBD1 (5 bases). Germline V gene data show CDR1 as LNHDA and CDR2 as SQIVND (reference sequence). Trimming pared 11 bases from V and 7 bases from J, leaving 20 bases between. The CDR3 sequence is 13 residues long. This chain's CDR3 is CAVQGYGGNEAFF. The CDR3 nucleotides read TGTGCCGTTCAGGGTTATGGGGGGAATGAAGCTTTCTTT.

This clone was detected once. The genes are TRBV13 and TRBJ2-7, with TRBD1 as a possible D gene (6 bases). Looked up from germline, CDR1 is PRHDT and CDR2 is FYEKMQ (reference sequence). Trimming shortened V by 3 bases and J by 6 bases, and 12 bases separated the two germline ends. The CDR3 is 13 amino acids. As DNA, the CDR3 is TGTGCCAGCAGCTTTAGGGGGATTGGCGAGCAGTACTTC. It codes for CASSFRGIGEQYF.